The clone carrying this TCR beta chain was counted between two and nine times. Its antigen is undetermined. V was trimmed by 8 bases and J by 0 bases, leaving 14 bases between them. This CDR3 region has 15 residues. In germline, CDR1 is SGHVS, CDR2 FNYEAQ. Described time point: week 35, safety follow-up. Each dose delivered 300 ug of mutant IDH1 20-mer peptide subcutaneously with imiquimod. All eight of the vaccinations patients received fell in weeks 1, 3, 5, 7, 11, 15, 19 and 23. This entry belongs to a study of a mutant IDH1 vaccine in newly diagnosed glioma. Study summary: In some groups vaccination began 4-6 weeks post-radiotherapy; others received it with temozolomide.

Repertoires were generated with immunoSEQ multiplex PCR, while TCRdb's copy carries only in-frame clones and drops some. This sample yields roughly 50,000 clones, of which roughly 80% are seen a single time; under 5% belongs to the top ten. The study, taken as a whole, reports: Changes to the top peripheral T cell clonotypes appeared unrelated to pseudoprogression.

This sequence joins TRBV7-6 and TRBJ1-5; no clear D. The sequencing used PBMCs, collected from a glioma patient whose treatment included an IDH1 peptide vaccine. This receptor was identified in a woman aged 18-29 years with glioma. For the CDR3, the DNA is TGTGCCAGCTCACCCGGGCGGGGTAGCAATCAGCCCCAGCATTTT. It yields the protein CASSPGRGSNQPQHF.